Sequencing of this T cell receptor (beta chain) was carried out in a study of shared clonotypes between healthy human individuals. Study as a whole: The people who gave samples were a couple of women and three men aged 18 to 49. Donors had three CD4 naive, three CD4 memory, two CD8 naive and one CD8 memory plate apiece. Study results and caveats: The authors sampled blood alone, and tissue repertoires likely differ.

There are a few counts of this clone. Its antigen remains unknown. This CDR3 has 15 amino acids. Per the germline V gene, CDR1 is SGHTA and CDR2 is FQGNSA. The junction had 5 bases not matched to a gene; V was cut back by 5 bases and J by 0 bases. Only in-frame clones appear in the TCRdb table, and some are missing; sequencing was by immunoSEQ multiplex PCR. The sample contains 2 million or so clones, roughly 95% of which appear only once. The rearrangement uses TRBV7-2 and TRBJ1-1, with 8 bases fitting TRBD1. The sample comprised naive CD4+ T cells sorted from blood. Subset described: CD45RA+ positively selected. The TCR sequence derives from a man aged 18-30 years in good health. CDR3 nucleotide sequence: TGTGCCAGCAGCAAACGGACAGGGATGAACACTGAAGCTTTCTTT. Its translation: CASSKRTGMNTEAFF. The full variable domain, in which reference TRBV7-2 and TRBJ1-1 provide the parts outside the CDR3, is GAGVSQSPSNKVTEKGKDVELRCDPISGHTALYWYRQSLGQGLEFLIYFQGNSAPDKSGLPSDRFSAERTGGSVSTLTIQRTQQEDSAVYLCASSKRTGMNTEAFFGQGTRLTVV.